A selection of T cell receptor beta chains follows, all from one sample in a study of blood T cell repertoires in COVID-19. The protocol was immunoSEQ multiplex PCR, while the TCRdb copy is restricted to in-frame clones and leaves out a portion. The top ten hold 2.6% of the sample, which has over 250,000 clones, 90% seen once. Sequencing was performed on PBMCs or T cells enriched from blood (not recorded which). Receptors originate from a man between 60 and 75 years old who had recovered from COVID-19. Both conserved end residues are part of each CDR3. The D gene is left open where the match is weak. Not all rows give a size; the values are once, few, many and, for expanded clones, a class.

j_call clone_size v_call d_call cdr3_aa cdr3_nt
TRBJ1-2 NA TRBV4-3 NA CASSQDTAGLGGGYTF TGCGCCAGCAGCCAAGATACCGCGGGGCTGGGAGGTGGCTACACCTTC
TRBJ1-4 NA TRBV7-7 TRBD1 CASITTGGVNEKLFF TGTGCTAGCATAACGACAGGGGGAGTTAATGAAAAACTGTTTTTT
TRBJ2-1 NA TRBV5-1 NA CASKRDTSYNEQFF TGCGCCAGCAAACGGGACACCTCCTACAATGAGCAGTTCTTC
TRBJ1-2 NA TRBV12-5 NA CASGSGNYGYTF TGTGCTAGTGGTTCGGGAAACTATGGCTACACCTTC
TRBJ1-2 NA TRBV24-1 NA CATSDNAGAQYYGYTF TGTGCCACCAGTGACAACGCGGGGGCTCAGTACTATGGCTACACCTTC
TRBJ2-7 NA TRBV7-2 TRBD1 CASQTQGAHEQYF TGTGCCAGCCAGACCCAGGGGGCCCACGAGCAGTACTTC
TRBJ1-2 few TRBV18 TRBD1 CASSPRPDRGYGYTF TGTGCCAGCTCCCCCAGGCCGGACAGGGGCTATGGCTACACCTTC
TRBJ1-5 NA TRBV6-2/TRBV6-3 NA CASSSYSQINQPQHF TGTGCCAGCAGTTCGTACAGCCAAATTAATCAGCCCCAGCATTTT
TRBJ2-2 NA TRBV7-9 NA CASRATGGELFF TGTGCCAGCAGAGCGACAGGCGGGGAGCTGTTTTTT
TRBJ2-1 NA TRBV7-2 TRBD2 CASSLDSGGTYNEQFF TGTGCCAGCAGCTTAGATAGCGGGGGCACCTACAATGAGCAGTTCTTC
TRBJ1-2 NA TRBV6-2/TRBV6-3 NA CASSRLGGYGYTF TGTGCCAGCAGCCGTCTAGGAGGCTATGGCTACACCTTC
TRBJ2-1 NA TRBV6-6 NA CASRRLGQGRISYNEQFF TGTGCCAGCAGACGATTGGGCCAGGGTCGTATCTCCTACAATGAGCAGTTCTTC
TRBJ1-5 NA TRBV19 NA CASRPDRNQPQHF TGTGCCAGTAGACCGGACAGAAATCAGCCCCAGCATTTT
TRBJ1-2 NA TRBV9 NA CASSPSGGANYGYTF TGTGCCAGCAGCCCCAGCGGGGGCGCCAACTATGGCTACACCTTC
TRBJ1-4 NA TRBV30 NA CAWSTSGTPNEKLFF TGTGCCTGGAGTACTTCCGGGACACCGAATGAAAAACTGTTTTTT
TRBJ2-5 NA TRBV3-1/TRBV3-2 TRBD2 CASSLPSGAQETQYF TGTGCCAGCAGCCTACCTAGCGGGGCCCAAGAGACCCAGTACTTC
TRBJ2-1 NA TRBV18 TRBD2 CASSLAGDRNEQFF TGTGCCAGCTCACTAGCGGGAGACAGGAATGAGCAGTTCTTC
TRBJ2-3 NA TRBV3-1/TRBV3-2 TRBD2 CASSQTSGGPTQYF TGTGCCAGCAGCCAGACTAGCGGGGGTCCTACGCAGTATTTT
TRBJ2-5 once TRBV7-8 NA CASSSSARPQETQYF TGTGCCAGCAGCTCATCCGCGAGGCCTCAAGAGACCCAGTACTTC
TRBJ1-5 NA TRBV19 NA CASSLQGGGQPQHF TGTGCCAGTAGCCTCCAGGGAGGGGGTCAGCCCCAGCATTTT
TRBJ2-7 once TRBV3-1/TRBV3-2 NA CASSQDPRDEQYF TGTGCCAGCAGCCAAGATCCCAGGGACGAGCAGTACTTC
TRBJ1-2 NA TRBV3-1/TRBV3-2 NA CASSQGGYGNGYTF TGTGCCAGCAGCCAAGGAGGGTACGGGAATGGCTACACCTTC
TRBJ1-4 NA TRBV5-4 TRBD1 CASSLSVSTGQPNEKLFF TGTGCCAGCAGCTTGTCGGTCTCCACGGGACAGCCTAATGAAAAACTGTTTTTT
TRBJ2-1 NA TRBV28 TRBD2 CATRGERERRGEQFF TGTGCCACAAGAGGGGAGCGGGAGCGTCGAGGTGAGCAGTTCTTC
TRBJ2-3 NA TRBV25-1 TRBD2 CASSEYASGALTDTQYF TGTGCCAGCAGTGAATATGCTAGCGGGGCACTCACAGATACGCAGTATTTT
TRBJ2-5 NA TRBV7-3 NA CASSVTGRSETQYF TGTGCCAGCAGCGTAACAGGGAGGTCGGAGACCCAGTACTTC
TRBJ1-6 NA TRBV5-5 NA CASSLGLRRDSPLHF TGTGCCAGCAGCTTGGGTCTCCGACGGGATTCACCCCTCCACTTT
TRBJ2-2 NA TRBV5-8 TRBD1 CASSLVTGFPGELFF TGTGCCAGCAGCTTGGTGACAGGGTTCCCCGGGGAGCTGTTTTTT
TRBJ2-1 NA TRBV10-3 TRBD2 CAISEGLAGGYPFF TGTGCCATCAGTGAGGGACTAGCGGGGGGCTATCCGTTCTTC
TRBJ2-2 NA TRBV7-3 NA CASSSRGELFF TGTGCCAGCAGCTCTAGGGGGGAGCTGTTTTTT
TRBJ1-3 NA TRBV7-2 TRBD1 CASSGDRGLSTIYF TGTGCCAGCAGTGGGGACAGGGGGTTATCCACCATATATTTT